These 16 T cell receptor beta chains originate from one sample sequenced in a study of cytomegalovirus exposure and HLA in healthy donors. Using immunoSEQ multiplex PCR, the repertoire was profiled, and TCRdb retains in-frame clones only, with some absent. The repertoire holds 90,000 to 100,000 clones, with 90% to 95% as singletons. The sequenced sample consisted of PBMCs. Source of these receptors: a woman aged 25 to 39 in good health and CMV-seropositive.

The chain employs TRBV4-3 and TRBJ2-1, with D maybe TRBD1 (5 bases). The CDR3 totals 17 residues. V lost 0 bases to trimming and J lost 0 bases, with 12 bases between them. CDR1 and CDR2 (germline): LGHNA, YSLEER. This CDR3 is CASSQDPQGSSYNEQFF. The CDR3 coding sequence is TGCGCCAGCAGCCAAGACCCTCAGGGTAGCTCCTACAATGAGCAGTTCTTC.

J is TRBJ1-1 and V is TRBV11-2; a weak D match, TRBD1 (6 bases). The CDR3 totals 14 residues. The V end lost 5 bases, the J end lost 7 bases, and 17 bases lay between the germline ends. Germline V gene sequence: CDR1 SGHAT, CDR2 FQNNGV. The CDR3 spells CASSPVRRDNEAFF. The CDR3 nucleotides read TGTGCCAGCAGCCCCGTCCGAAGGGACAATGAAGCTTTCTTT.

This chain connects TRBV19 to TRBJ2-7; 7 bases fit TRBD1. The V and J ends lost 5 bases and 3 bases, in that order; junction bases with no gene match: 4. The CDR3 consists of 13 residues. The V gene's germline CDR1 is LNHDA and CDR2 SQIVND (reference sequence). The CDR3 nucleotides are TGTGCCAGTAGTCCGACAGGGAACTACGAGCAGTACTTC. Encoded protein: CASSPTGNYEQYF. Combining the CDR3 with reference TRBV19 and TRBJ2-7 gives the whole variable domain DGGITQSPKYLFRKEGQNVTLSCEQNLNHDAMYWYRQDPGQGLRLIYYSQIVNDFQKGDIAEGYSVSREKKESFPLTVTSAQKNPTAFYLCASSPTGNYEQYFGPGTRLTVT.

The table lists this clone with a count of one. V gene TRBV28 combines with J gene TRBJ2-1; 13 bases line up with TRBD2. This CDR3 contains 15 residues. Germline loops: CDR1 MDHEN, CDR2 SYDVKM. V lost 5 bases and J lost 6; bases outside the gene matches: 4. This chain's CDR3 is CASSRLAGGVNEQFF. The DNA for the CDR3 is TGTGCCAGCAGTCGACTAGCGGGAGGAGTCAATGAGCAGTTCTTC.

CDR3 loop: CATTSGKVGNEQFF. The CDR3 nucleotides read TGTGCCACAACTAGCGGGAAGGTAGGCAATGAGCAGTTCTTC. The J gene is TRBJ2-1, the V gene TRBV19; TRBD2 aligns across 10 bases. J lost 6 bases, V lost 10 bases, and 9 bases had no gene match. This CDR3 region has 14 residues. Germline V gene data show CDR1 as LNHDA and CDR2 as SQIVND (reference sequence).

The V call is TRBV6-1, the J call TRBJ2-1; D gene ambiguous. The CDR3 contains 11 residues. Germline CDR1 is MNHNS and CDR2 is SASEGT. The V gene lost 7 bases and the J gene lost 5 bases, with 6 bases spanning the gap. The CDR3 spells CASKTDNEQFF. CDR3 nucleotide sequence: TGTGCCAGCAAAACGGACAATGAGCAGTTCTTC.

V and J are TRBV19 and TRBJ2-7, with 8 bases matching TRBD2. CDR1 is LNHDA and CDR2 is SQIVND in the germline V gene (reference sequence). The CDR3 is 14 amino acids. V dropped 9 bases and J dropped 5; count of bases not matched to a gene: 12. The CDR3, as DNA: TGTGCCAGCGGAGCGGGAGCGGGAGTGAACGAGCAGTACTTC. Residues: CASGAGAGVNEQYF. The variable domain in full, completed from reference TRBV19 and TRBJ2-7, reads DGGITQSPKYLFRKEGQNVTLSCEQNLNHDAMYWYRQDPGQGLRLIYYSQIVNDFQKGDIAEGYSVSREKKESFPLTVTSAQKNPTAFYLCASGAGAGVNEQYFGPGTRLTVT.

The chain has TRBV14 and TRBJ2-3, with D possibly being TRBD1 (5 bases). The CDR3 is 13 residues long. With 1 base removed from V and 8 bases from J, the gap between germline ends came to 10 bases. The germline V gene has CDR1 SGHDN and CDR2 FVKESK. CDR3: CASSQVGQGTQYF. The CDR3 nucleotides read TGTGCCAGCAGCCAAGTAGGGCAGGGTACGCAGTATTTT.

The chain carries TRBV5-1 and TRBJ2-3; tentative D call: TRBD1 (6 bases). Germline V gene data show CDR1 as SGHRS and CDR2 as YFSETQ. CDR3 length: 15 residues. Trimming pared 2 bases from V and 5 bases from J, leaving 15 bases between. The CDR3, as DNA: TGCGCCAGCAGCTTCATCAACAGGGAGAGAGATACGCAGTATTTT. This translates into CASSFINRERDTQYF.

This clone showed up just once. CDR3 bases: TGTGCCAGCAGTGTCAGAACTAATGAAAAACTGTTTTTT. Amino acids: CASSVRTNEKLFF. This chain joins TRBV2 and TRBJ1-4; D gene ambiguous. The CDR3 has 13 amino acids. Per the germline V gene, CDR1 is SNHLY and CDR2 is FYNNEI. The V end lost 4 bases, the J end lost 1 base, and 4 bases lay between the germline ends.

The V and J genes are TRBV7-9 and TRBJ2-7, with D perhaps TRBD2 (5 bases). The CDR3 extends over 15 amino acids. Trimming removed 6 bases from V and 1 base from J, with 16 bases in between. Germline V gives CDR1 SEHNR, CDR2 FQNEAQ (reference sequence). CDR3 residues: CASSWGEDGSYEQYF. For the CDR3, the DNA is TGTGCCAGCAGTTGGGGAGAGGACGGATCCTACGAGCAGTACTTC.

V and J are TRBV30 and TRBJ1-5; 9 positions match TRBD1. V shed 0 bases and J 6 bases; nucleotides not matched to a gene: 12. The CDR3 is 17 amino acids. Germline-derived CDR1 and CDR2 are GTSNPN and SVGIG (reference sequence). The CDR3 loop reads CAWSVYSTGGLIQPQHF. Here the CDR3 DNA reads TGTGCCTGGAGTGTCTACTCGACAGGGGGGTTGATTCAGCCCCAGCATTTT. The variable domain in full, completed from reference TRBV30 and TRBJ1-5, reads SQTIHQWPATLVQPVGSPLSLECTVEGTSNPNLYWYRQAAGRGLQLLFYSVGIGQISSEVPQNLSASRPQDRQFILSSKKLLLSDSGFYLCAWSVYSTGGLIQPQHFGDGTRLSIL.

The chain couples TRBV11-2 to TRBJ1-1; the D gene is possibly TRBD1 (6 bases). Germline V lookup: CDR1 SGHAT, CDR2 FQNNGV. Trimming shortened V by 1 base and J by 10 bases, and 22 bases separated the two germline ends. The CDR3 contains 16 residues. CDR3 in DNA: TGTGCCAGCAGCTTAGGGGGGGGCAGGCGCCCGCTTGGAGCTTTCTTT. Protein product: CASSLGGGRRPLGAFF. Together with reference TRBV11-2 and TRBJ1-1, the CDR3 gives the full variable domain: EAGVAQSPRYKIIEKRQSVAFWCNPISGHATLYWYQQILGQGPKLLIQFQNNGVVDDSQLPKDRFSAERLKGVDSTLKIQPAKLEDSAVYLCASSLGGGRRPLGAFFGQGTRLTVV.

The genes are TRBV5-1 and TRBJ2-2; TRBD2 matches 8 bases. The CDR3 is 16 amino acids. V lost 4 bases to trimming and J lost 2 bases; unmatched junction nucleotides: 7. From germline, CDR1 is SGHRS and CDR2 YFSETQ. CDR3 in amino acids: CASSPTGGVNTGELFF. For the CDR3, the DNA is TGCGCCAGCAGCCCCACGGGGGGGGTTAACACCGGGGAGCTGTTTTTT.

The rearrangement joins TRBV30 to TRBJ1-2; TRBD1 is a possible D gene (6 bases). V was trimmed by 3 bases and J by 4 bases, leaving 9 bases between them. CDR1 GTSNPN and CDR2 SVGIG come from the germline V gene (reference sequence). The CDR3 has 12 residues. The CDR3 nucleotides read TGTGCCTGGAGAAGGGGGACCTATGGCTACACCTTC. Its translation is CAWRRGTYGYTF.

This clone was seen just once. The chain carries TRBV28 and TRBJ2-5; 9 bases map to TRBD1. CDR1 is MDHEN and CDR2 is SYDVKM in the germline V gene. The CDR3 consists of 15 residues. Germline trimming cut 2 bases from V and 5 bases from J; bases unmatched to any gene: 6. CDR3 in amino acids: CASSLNRGRGETQYF. The CDR3 bases are TGTGCCAGCAGTTTAAACAGGGGGCGAGGGGAGACCCAGTACTTC. The full variable domain, with the rest looked up from reference TRBV28 and TRBJ2-5, is DVKVTQSSRYLVKRTGEKVFLECVQDMDHENMFWYRQDPGLGLRLIYFSYDVKMKEKGDIPEGYSVSREKKERFSLILESASTNQTSMYLCASSLNRGRGETQYFGPGTRLLVL.